The present T cell receptor (beta chain) was sequenced within a study of shared clonotypes between healthy human individuals. As regards this clone: Its antigen is still unknown.

In the CD4+ fraction, cells were divided into CD45RA+ naive and CD45RA-negative memory subsets. Study conclusions and caveats: The genetic and exposure-history diversity represented was limited by few donors.

The protocol was immunoSEQ multiplex PCR, while the TCRdb copy is restricted to in-frame clones and leaves out a portion. Among about 2 million clones listed, about 95% were seen once. CDR1 SGHAT and CDR2 FQNNGV come from the germline V gene. This CDR3 is built from 13 residues. The V end was cut by 5 bases, the J end by 2 bases, with 9 bases between. This clonotype was obtained from a man aged 18 to 29 in good health. The chain has TRBV11-2 and TRBJ2-5; unclear D gene. Sample: naive CD4+ T cells sorted from blood. Subset noted: CD45RA+ positively selected. The CDR3 nucleotides are TGTGCCAGCAGCCTCTACCTGCAAGAGACCCAGTACTTC. Amino acids: CASSLYLQETQYF.